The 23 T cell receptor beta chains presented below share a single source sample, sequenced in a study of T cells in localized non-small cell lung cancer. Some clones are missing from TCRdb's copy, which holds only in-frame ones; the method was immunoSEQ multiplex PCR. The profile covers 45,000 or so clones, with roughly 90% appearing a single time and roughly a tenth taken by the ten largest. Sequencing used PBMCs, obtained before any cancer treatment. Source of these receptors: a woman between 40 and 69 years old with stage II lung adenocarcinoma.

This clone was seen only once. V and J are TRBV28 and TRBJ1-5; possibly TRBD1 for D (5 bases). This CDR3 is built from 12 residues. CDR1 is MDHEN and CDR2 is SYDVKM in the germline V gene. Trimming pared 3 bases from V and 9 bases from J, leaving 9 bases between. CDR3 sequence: CASSFGGRPQHF. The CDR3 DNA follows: TGTGCCAGCAGTTTTGGGGGTCGGCCCCAGCATTTT.

The CDR3 sequence: CASSLAGQGNQPQHF. The CDR3 nucleotides read TGTGCCAGCAGCTTAGCAGGACAGGGCAATCAGCCCCAGCATTTT. The rearrangement uses TRBV7-9 and TRBJ1-5; 7 bases match TRBD1. CDR1 and CDR2 (germline): SEHNR, FQNEAQ (reference sequence). With V trimmed by 0 bases and J by 2 bases, 1 base remained unmatched. The CDR3 has 15 amino acids.

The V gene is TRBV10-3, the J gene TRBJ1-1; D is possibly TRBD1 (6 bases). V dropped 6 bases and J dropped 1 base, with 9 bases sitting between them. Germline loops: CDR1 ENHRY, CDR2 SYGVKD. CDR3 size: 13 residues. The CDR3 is CAISPDRNTEAFF. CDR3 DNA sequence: TGTGCCATCAGCCCGGACAGGAACACTGAAGCTTTCTTT.

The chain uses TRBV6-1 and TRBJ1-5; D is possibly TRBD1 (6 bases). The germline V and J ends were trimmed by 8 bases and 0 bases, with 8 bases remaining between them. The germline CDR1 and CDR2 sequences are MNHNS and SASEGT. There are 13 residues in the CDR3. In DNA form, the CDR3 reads TGTGCCAGCGGGGACACTAGCAATCAGCCCCAGCATTTT. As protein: CASGDTSNQPQHF.

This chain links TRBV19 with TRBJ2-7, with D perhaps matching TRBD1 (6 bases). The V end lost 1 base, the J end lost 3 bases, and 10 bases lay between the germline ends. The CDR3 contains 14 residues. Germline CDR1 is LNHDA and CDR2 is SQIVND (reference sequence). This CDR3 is CASSIAGAGYEQYF. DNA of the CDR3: TGTGCCAGTAGTATAGCAGGGGCCGGCTACGAGCAGTACTTC. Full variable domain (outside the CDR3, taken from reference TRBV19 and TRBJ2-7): DGGITQSPKYLFRKEGQNVTLSCEQNLNHDAMYWYRQDPGQGLRLIYYSQIVNDFQKGDIAEGYSVSREKKESFPLTVTSAQKNPTAFYLCASSIAGAGYEQYFGPGTRLTVT.

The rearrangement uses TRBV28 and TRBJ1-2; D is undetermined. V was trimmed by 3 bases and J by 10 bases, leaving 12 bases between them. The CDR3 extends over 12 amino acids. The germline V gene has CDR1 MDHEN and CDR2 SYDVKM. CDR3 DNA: TGTGCCAGCAGTTTGGATGGGAGTGCCTACACCTTC. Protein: CASSLDGSAYTF.

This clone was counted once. The CDR3 DNA follows: TGTGCCAGCGCTCCTAGGGAGCGGGCGAACACCGGGGAGCTGTTTTTT. Amino acid sequence: CASAPRERANTGELFF. This rearrangement joins TRBV7-8 to TRBJ2-2, with D possibly TRBD2 on 6 matching bases. The CDR3 consists of 16 residues. Trimming shortened V by 8 bases and J by 0 bases, and 16 bases separated the two germline ends. In germline, CDR1 is SGHVS, CDR2 FQNEAQ.

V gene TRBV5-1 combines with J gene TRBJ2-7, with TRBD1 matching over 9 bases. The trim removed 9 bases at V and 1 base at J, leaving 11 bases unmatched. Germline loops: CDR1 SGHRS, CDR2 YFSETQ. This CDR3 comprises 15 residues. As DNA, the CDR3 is TGCGCCACCGGACAGGGGCTATCTACATCCTACGAGCAGTACTTC. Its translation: CATGQGLSTSYEQYF.

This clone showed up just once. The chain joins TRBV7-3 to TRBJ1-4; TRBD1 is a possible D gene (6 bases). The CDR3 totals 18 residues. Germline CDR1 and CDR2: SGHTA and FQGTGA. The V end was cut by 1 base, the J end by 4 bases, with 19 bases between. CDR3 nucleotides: TGTGCCAGCAGCTTAAAGGTTTGGGTGGACAGATTTAATGAAAAACTGTTTTTT. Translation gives CASSLKVWVDRFNEKLFF.

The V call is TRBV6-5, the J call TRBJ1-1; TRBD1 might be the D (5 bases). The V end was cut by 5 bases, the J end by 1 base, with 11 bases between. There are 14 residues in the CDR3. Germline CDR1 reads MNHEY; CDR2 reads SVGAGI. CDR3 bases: TGTGCCAGCAGTCGGGACTATTCGAACACTGAAGCTTTCTTT. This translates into CASSRDYSNTEAFF.

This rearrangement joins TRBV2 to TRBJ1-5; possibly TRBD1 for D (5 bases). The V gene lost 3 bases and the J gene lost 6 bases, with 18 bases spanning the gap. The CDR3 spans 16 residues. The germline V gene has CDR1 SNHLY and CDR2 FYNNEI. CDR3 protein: CASSEGDLSGSQPQHF. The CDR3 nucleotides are TGTGCCAGCAGTGAGGGTGACCTGTCAGGGAGTCAGCCCCAGCATTTT.

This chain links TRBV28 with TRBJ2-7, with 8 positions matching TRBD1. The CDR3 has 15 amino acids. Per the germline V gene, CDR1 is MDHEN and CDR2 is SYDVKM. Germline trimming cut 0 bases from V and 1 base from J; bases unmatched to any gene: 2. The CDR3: CASSLWGTGSYEQYF. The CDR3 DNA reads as TGTGCCAGCAGTTTATGGGGGACAGGATCCTACGAGCAGTACTTC.

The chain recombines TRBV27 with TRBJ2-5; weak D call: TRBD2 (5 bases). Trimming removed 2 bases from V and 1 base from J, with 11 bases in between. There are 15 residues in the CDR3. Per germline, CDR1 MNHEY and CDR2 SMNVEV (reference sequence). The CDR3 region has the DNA TGTGCCAGCAGTTTAGATTGGACTCCCCAAGAGACCCAGTACTTC. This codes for CASSLDWTPQETQYF.

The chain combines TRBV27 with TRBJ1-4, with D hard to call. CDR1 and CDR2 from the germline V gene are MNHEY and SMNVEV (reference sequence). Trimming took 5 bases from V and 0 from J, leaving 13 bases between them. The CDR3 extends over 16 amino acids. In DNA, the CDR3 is TGTGCCAGCAGTCCAAGAACCCTCGCAACTAATGAAAAACTGTTTTTT. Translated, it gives CASSPRTLATNEKLFF.

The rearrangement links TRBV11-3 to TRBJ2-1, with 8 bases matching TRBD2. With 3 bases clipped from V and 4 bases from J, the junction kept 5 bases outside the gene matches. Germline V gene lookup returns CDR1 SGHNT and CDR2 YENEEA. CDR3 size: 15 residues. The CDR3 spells CASSFSGGEYNEQFF. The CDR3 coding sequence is TGTGCCAGCAGCTTCTCCGGGGGGGAATACAATGAGCAGTTCTTC.

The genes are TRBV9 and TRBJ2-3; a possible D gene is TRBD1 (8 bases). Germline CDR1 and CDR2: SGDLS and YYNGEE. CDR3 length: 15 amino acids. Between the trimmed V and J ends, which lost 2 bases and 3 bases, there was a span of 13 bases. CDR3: CASSVDRGGTDTQYF. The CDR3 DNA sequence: TGTGCCAGCAGCGTCGACAGGGGAGGGACAGATACGCAGTATTTT. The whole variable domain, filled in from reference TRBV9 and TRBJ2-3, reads DSGVTQTPKHLITATGQRVTLRCSPRSGDLSVYWYQQSLDQGLQFLIQYYNGEERAKGNILERFSAQQFPDLHSELNLSSLELGDSALYFCASSVDRGGTDTQYFGPGTRLTVL.

The CDR3, as DNA: TGCGCCAGCAGCCAAGGATTCCCGGCAGGGCGAAACACCATATATTTT. It yields the protein CASSQGFPAGRNTIYF. The gene calls are TRBV4-1 and TRBJ1-3, with D perhaps matching TRBD1 (5 bases). CDR1 is MGHRA, CDR2 YSYEKL, per germline. The CDR3 runs 16 residues. With 1 base removed from V and 5 bases from J, the gap between germline ends came to 15 bases.

CDR3 loop: CASLGSSGANVLTF. Written as DNA, the CDR3 is TGTGCCAGCCTAGGAAGCTCTGGGGCCAACGTCCTGACTTTC. The gene calls are TRBV6-5 and TRBJ2-6; no firm D call. Looked up from germline, CDR1 is MNHEY and CDR2 is SVGAGI. The V and J ends lost 8 bases and 0 bases respectively, with 8 bases between them. CDR3 length: 14 residues.

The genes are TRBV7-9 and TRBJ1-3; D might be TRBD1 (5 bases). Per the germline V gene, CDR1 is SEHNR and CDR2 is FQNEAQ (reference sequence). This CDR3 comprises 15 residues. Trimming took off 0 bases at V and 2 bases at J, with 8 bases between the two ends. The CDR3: CASSLAGAPGNTIYF. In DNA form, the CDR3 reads TGTGCCAGCAGCTTAGCAGGGGCTCCTGGAAACACCATATATTTT.

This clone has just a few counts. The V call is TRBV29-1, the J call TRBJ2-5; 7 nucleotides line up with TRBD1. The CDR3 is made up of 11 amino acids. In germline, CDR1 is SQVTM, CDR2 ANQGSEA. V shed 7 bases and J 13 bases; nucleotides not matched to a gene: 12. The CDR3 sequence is CSGLQGPSPYF. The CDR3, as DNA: TGCAGCGGACTACAGGGGCCAAGCCCGTACTTC.

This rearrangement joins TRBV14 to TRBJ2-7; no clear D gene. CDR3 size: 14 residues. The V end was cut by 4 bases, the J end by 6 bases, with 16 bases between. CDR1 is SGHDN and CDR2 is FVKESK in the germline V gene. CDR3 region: CASSPSLEVSEQYF. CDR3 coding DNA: TGTGCCAGCAGCCCAAGCCTTGAGGTTAGCGAGCAGTACTTC.

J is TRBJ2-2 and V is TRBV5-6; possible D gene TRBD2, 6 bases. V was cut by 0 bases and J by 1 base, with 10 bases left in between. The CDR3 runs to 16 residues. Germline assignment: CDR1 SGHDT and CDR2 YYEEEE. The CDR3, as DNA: TGTGCCAGCAGCTTGGATTTAGCGGAGAACACCGGGGAGCTGTTTTTT. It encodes CASSLDLAENTGELFF.

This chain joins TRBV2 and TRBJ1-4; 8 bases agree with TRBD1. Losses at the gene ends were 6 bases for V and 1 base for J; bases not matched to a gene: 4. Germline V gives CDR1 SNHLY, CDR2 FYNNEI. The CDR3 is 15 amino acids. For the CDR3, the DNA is TGTGCCAGCAGCGGGACAGGCGGAACTAATGAAAAACTGTTTTTT. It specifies CASSGTGGTNEKLFF.